Listed here are 16 T cell receptor beta chains from one sample, sequenced in a study of T cells in Graves' hyperthyroidism and ophthalmopathy. Amplification yielded TCR beta CDR3 regions, with RNA transcripts as the source. The study used the HTBI primer set for a first-round RT-PCR of the TCR CDR3. TCRdb re-derived calls from the multiplex PCR reads in MiXCR, one entry per CDR3 protein. The sample contains roughly 800,000 distinct CDR3 sequences, 35% to 40% of which appear only once. Sequenced input: blood. These receptors were collected from a man aged 18 to 29 with Graves' hyperthyroidism.

Comment on this clonotype: The junction differs from germline at one of its ends, possibly a read error. The chain has TRBV10-3 and TRBJ1-5; no reliable D call. Germline loops: CDR1 ENHRY, CDR2 SYGVKD. The CDR3 runs to 13 residues. In DNA form, the CDR3 reads TGTGCCAGCAGTTCTATGTTGGGTCAGCCCCAGCATTTT. Its translation is CASSSMLGQPQHF.

This clonotype has a count of ten or more. The chain uses TRBV5-4 and TRBJ1-2; D not certain. CDR1 and CDR2 (germline): SGHNT, YYREEE (reference sequence). This CDR3 has 13 amino acids. Between the trimmed V and J ends, which lost 0 bases and 3 bases, there was a span of 6 bases. The CDR3 here is CASSLVTYYGYTF. In DNA, the CDR3 is TGTGCCAGCAGCTTGGTGACTTACTATGGCTACACCTTC. Filled out from reference TRBV5-4 and TRBJ1-2, the complete variable domain reads ETGVTQSPTHLIKTRGQQVTLRCSSQSGHNTVSWYQQALGQGPQFIFQYYREEENGRGNFPPRFSGLQFPNYSSELNVNALELDDSALYLCASSLVTYYGYTFGSGTRLTVV.

This clonotype was recorded a few times. The chain carries TRBV19 and TRBJ1-2; D is perhaps TRBD1 (6 bases). V was clipped by 5 bases and J by 2 bases, with 12 bases between them. This CDR3 contains 14 residues. The germline CDR1 and CDR2 sequences are LNHDA and SQIVND (reference sequence). The CDR3 is CASSETGSNYGYTF. The CDR3 DNA reads TGTGCCAGTAGTGAAACAGGGTCCAACTATGGCTACACCTTC.

This clonotype was observed a few times. V is TRBV12-3 or TRBV12-4 and J is TRBJ2-2, with D uncertain. V lost 6 bases and J lost 11, with 13 bases in between. This CDR3 region has 12 residues. The CDR3 region has the DNA TGTGCCAGCAGCCCTGTGTTTGTTGAGCTGTTTTTT. Translating it yields CASSPVFVELFF.

J is TRBJ1-4 and V is TRBV6-5; D possibly corresponds to TRBD1 (6 bases). From germline, CDR1 is MNHEY and CDR2 SVGAGI. This CDR3 contains 16 residues. V dropped 5 bases and J dropped 8 bases, with 21 bases sitting between them. The CDR3, as DNA: TGTGCCAGCAGTCCGATCCGGGGGGCCACACCGGAAAAACTGTTTTTT. Translating gives CASSPIRGATPEKLFF.

The chain is built from TRBV4-1 and TRBJ2-7; no clear D. Trimming stripped 0 bases from V and 5 bases from J, with 8 bases between. CDR3 length: 13 residues. Germline CDR1 and CDR2: MGHRA and YSYEKL. Here the CDR3 reads CASSQDDGDEQYF. For the CDR3, the DNA is TGCGCCAGCAGCCAAGATGATGGAGACGAGCAGTACTTC.

V and J are TRBV25-1 and TRBJ2-5, with D possibly being TRBD1 or TRBD2 (5 bases each). From germline, CDR1 is MGHDK and CDR2 SYGVNS. With 8 bases removed from V and 2 bases from J, the gap between germline ends came to 15 bases. This CDR3 region has 14 residues. In DNA, the CDR3 is TGTGCCAGCTTGTCCGGGACGGAACAAGAGACCCAGTACTTC. Translation: CASLSGTEQETQYF. Combining the CDR3 with reference TRBV25-1 and TRBJ2-5 gives the whole variable domain EADIYQTPRYLVIGTGKKITLECSQTMGHDKMYWYQQDPGMELHLIHYSYGVNSTEKGDLSSESTVSRIRTEHFPLTLESARPSHTSQYLCASLSGTEQETQYFGPGTRLLVL.

This clonotype was counted at least ten times. This chain joins TRBV29-1 and TRBJ2-2; 10 nucleotides align to TRBD1. With V trimmed by 6 bases and J by 7 bases, 8 bases remained unmatched. CDR3 length equals 14 residues. Germline V gene data show CDR1 as SQVTM and CDR2 as ANQGSEA. Here the CDR3 DNA reads TGCAGCGTAGACAGGGGGCTAGAGAGCGGGGAGCTGTTTTTT. Its protein is CSVDRGLESGELFF.

Remarks on this clonotype: This may arise from a read error, as a much more abundant clone is one base away. The CDR3 ends on some other residue instead of the conserved phenylalanine or tryptophan, so this is likely a read error. The V and J genes are TRBV20-1 and TRBJ1-2; no reliable D call. V lost 0 bases, J lost 4 bases, and 12 bases lay in between. The CDR3 spans 14 residues. The V gene's germline CDR1 is DFQATT and CDR2 SNEGSKA (reference sequence). The CDR3 DNA reads as TGCAGTGCTAGAGATTCGGCGTCCTCCTATGGCTACACCGTC. Amino acids: CSARDSASSYGYTV.

The rearrangement joins TRBV6-5 to TRBJ1-1; the match to TRBD1 covers 7 bases. Germline V CDR1 and CDR2: MNHEY, SVGAGI. There are 15 residues in the CDR3. After removal of 2 bases from V and 3 bases from J, the junction contained 6 bases not matched to a gene. This CDR3 reads CASSYADREDTEAFF. The CDR3 DNA follows: TGTGCCAGCAGTTACGCTGACAGGGAGGACACTGAAGCTTTCTTT.

This clonotype was detected only once. This rearrangement joins TRBV19 to TRBJ1-1, with 10 bases identical to TRBD1. The junction had 10 bases not matched to a gene; V was cut back by 11 bases and J by 4 bases. This CDR3 region has 14 residues. Germline V gene data show CDR1 as LNHDA and CDR2 as SQIVND (reference sequence). The CDR3 bases are TGTGCCTGGAGTGTAGGGACAGGGGTCACTGAAGCTTTCTTT. It is translated as CAWSVGTGVTEAFF.

A remark on this clonotype: A much larger clone is a single base away; this may be a read error. The J gene is TRBJ1-2, the V gene TRBV5-1; the match to TRBD1 covers 7 bases. There are 16 residues in the CDR3. With 0 bases clipped from V and 0 bases from J, the junction kept 5 bases outside the gene matches. Germline V CDR1 and CDR2: SGHRS, YFSETQ. The CDR3 DNA reads TGCGCCAGCAGCTTGGGAGGGACAGCCCCTAACTATGGCTACACCTTC. Protein product: CASSLGGTAPNYGYTF.

This clonotype occurred a few times. The CDR3, as DNA: TGTGCCAGCAGTTACTCCTTGGAGGCAGGTTCCTACGAGCAGTACTTC. Translating gives CASSYSLEAGSYEQYF. This chain connects TRBV6-6 to TRBJ2-7, with a weak D call TRBD2 (5 bases). Per germline, CDR1 MNHNY and CDR2 SVGAGI (reference sequence). This CDR3 contains 16 residues. The V gene lost 0 bases and the J gene lost 1 base, with 13 bases spanning the gap.

This clonotype has ten or more counts. The chain links TRBV7-9 to TRBJ2-7; TRBD1 matches 8 bases. CDR1 is SEHNR and CDR2 is FQNEAQ in the germline V gene (reference sequence). This CDR3 is built from 14 residues. The V gene end was trimmed by 2 bases and the J gene end by 4 bases; junction bases not matched to a gene: 4. The CDR3 is CASSLQTGVYEQYF. As DNA, the CDR3 is TGTGCCAGCAGCTTACAGACAGGGGTATACGAGCAGTACTTC.

This clonotype was counted between two and nine times. The V call is TRBV9, the J call TRBJ2-5, with D uncertain. The CDR3 runs to 16 residues. Germline values: CDR1 SGDLS, CDR2 YYNGEE. V shed 0 bases and J shed 1 base, with 13 bases lying between them. The DNA for the CDR3 is TGTGCCAGCAGCGTAGAGTCTTGGGTCCCCCAAGAGACCCAGTACTTC. It specifies CASSVESWVPQETQYF.

For this clonotype: One end of the junction does not line up with germline, which may come from a read error. The V gene is TRBV10-3, the J gene TRBJ1-4; the match to TRBD1 covers 10 bases. The CDR3 contains 15 residues. Germline V gives CDR1 ENHRY, CDR2 SYGVKD. As DNA, the CDR3 is TGTGCCAGCAGTTTAGGGACAGGGGCTGGGGAAAAACTGTTTTTT. Protein product: CASSLGTGAGEKLFF.